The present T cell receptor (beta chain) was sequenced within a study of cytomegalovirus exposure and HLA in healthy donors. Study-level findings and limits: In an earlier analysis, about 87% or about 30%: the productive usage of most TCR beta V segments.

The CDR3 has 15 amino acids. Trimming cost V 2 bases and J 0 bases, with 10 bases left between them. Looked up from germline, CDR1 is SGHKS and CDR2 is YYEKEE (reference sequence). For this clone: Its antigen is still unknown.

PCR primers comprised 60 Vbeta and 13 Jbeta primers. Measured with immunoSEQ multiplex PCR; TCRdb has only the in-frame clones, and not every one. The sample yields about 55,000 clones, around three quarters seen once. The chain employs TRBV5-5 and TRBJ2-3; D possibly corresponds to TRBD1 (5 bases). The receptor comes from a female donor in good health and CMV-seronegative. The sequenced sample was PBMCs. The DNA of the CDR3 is TGTGCCAGCAGCTTACAGGTCCCTAGCACAGATACGCAGTATTTT. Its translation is CASSLQVPSTDTQYF.